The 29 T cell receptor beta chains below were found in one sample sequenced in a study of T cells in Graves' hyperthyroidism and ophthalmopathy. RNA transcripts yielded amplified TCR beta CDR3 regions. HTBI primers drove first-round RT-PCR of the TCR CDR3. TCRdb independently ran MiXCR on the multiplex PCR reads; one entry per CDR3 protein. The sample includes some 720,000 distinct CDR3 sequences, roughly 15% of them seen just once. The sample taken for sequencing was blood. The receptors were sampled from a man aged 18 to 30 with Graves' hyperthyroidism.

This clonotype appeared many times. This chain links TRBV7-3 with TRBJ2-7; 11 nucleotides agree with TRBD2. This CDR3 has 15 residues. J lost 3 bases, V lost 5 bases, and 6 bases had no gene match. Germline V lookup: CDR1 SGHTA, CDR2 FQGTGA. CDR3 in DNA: TGTGCCAGCAGCCCGGCGACTAGCGGGGACTACGAGCAGTACTTC. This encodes CASSPATSGDYEQYF.

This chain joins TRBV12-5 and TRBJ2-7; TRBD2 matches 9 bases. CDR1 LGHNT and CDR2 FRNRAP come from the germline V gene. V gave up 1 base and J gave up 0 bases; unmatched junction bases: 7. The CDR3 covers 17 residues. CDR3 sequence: CASGLATTSGSSYEQYF. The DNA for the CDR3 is TGTGCTAGTGGTTTGGCCACGACTAGCGGAAGCTCCTACGAGCAGTACTTC. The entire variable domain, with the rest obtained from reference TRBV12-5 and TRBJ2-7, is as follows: DARVTQTPRHKVTEMGQEVTMRCQPILGHNTVFWYRQTMMQGLELLAYFRNRAPLDDSGMPKDRFSAEMPDATLATLKIQPSEPRDSAVYFCASGLATTSGSSYEQYFGPGTRLTVT.

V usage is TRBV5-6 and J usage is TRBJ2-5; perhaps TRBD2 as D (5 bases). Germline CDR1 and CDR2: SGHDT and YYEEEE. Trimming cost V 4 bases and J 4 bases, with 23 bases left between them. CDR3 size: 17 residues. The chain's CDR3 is CASSTHPMDLKGETQYF. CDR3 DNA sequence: TGTGCCAGCAGCACACACCCCATGGACTTGAAGGGAGAGACCCAGTACTTC.

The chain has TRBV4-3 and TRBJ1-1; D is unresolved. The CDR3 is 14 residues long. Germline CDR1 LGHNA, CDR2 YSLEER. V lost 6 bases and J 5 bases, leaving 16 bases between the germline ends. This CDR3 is CASSQRETGTEAFF. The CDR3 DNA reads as TGCGCCAGCAGTCAACGGGAGACGGGGACTGAAGCTTTCTTT.

The CDR3 is CASSEAGDRGQPQHF. In DNA form, the CDR3 reads TGTGCCAGCAGTGAAGCCGGGGACAGGGGTCAGCCCCAGCATTTT. The chain is built from TRBV6-1 and TRBJ1-5; TRBD1 matches at 10 bases. Trimming removed 0 bases from V and 6 bases from J; junction bases left unmatched: 2. CDR3 size: 15 residues. Germline loops: CDR1 MNHNS, CDR2 SASEGT.

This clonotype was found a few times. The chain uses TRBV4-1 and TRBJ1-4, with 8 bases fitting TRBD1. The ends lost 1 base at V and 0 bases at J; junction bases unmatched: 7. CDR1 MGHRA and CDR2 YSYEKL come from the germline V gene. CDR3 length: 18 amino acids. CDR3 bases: TGCGCCAGCAGCCAAGGGACAGGGAGAAGGACAACTAATGAAAAACTGTTTTTT. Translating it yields CASSQGTGRRTTNEKLFF.

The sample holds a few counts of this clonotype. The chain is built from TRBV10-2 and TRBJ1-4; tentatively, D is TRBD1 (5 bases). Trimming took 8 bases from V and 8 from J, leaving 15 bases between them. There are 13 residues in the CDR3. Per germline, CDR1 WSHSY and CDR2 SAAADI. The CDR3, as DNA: TGCGCCAGCCGGAGACAGACGGACGAAAAACTGTTTTTT. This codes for CASRRQTDEKLFF.

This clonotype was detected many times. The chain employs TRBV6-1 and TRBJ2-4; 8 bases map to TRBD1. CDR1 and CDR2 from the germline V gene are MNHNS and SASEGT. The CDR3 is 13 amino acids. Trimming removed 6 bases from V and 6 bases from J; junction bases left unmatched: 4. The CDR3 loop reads CASSGQGGNIQYF. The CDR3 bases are TGTGCCAGCAGCGGACAGGGTGGAAACATTCAGTACTTC.

In DNA form, the CDR3 reads TGTGCCATCAGCCCCGAACCCGTGGGTGAGCAGTTCTTC. It yields the protein CAISPEPVGEQFF. This chain uses TRBV10-3 with TRBJ2-1, with no clear D. V was pared by 6 bases and J by 9 bases, with 15 bases between. This CDR3 spans 13 amino acids. Germline loops: CDR1 ENHRY, CDR2 SYGVKD.

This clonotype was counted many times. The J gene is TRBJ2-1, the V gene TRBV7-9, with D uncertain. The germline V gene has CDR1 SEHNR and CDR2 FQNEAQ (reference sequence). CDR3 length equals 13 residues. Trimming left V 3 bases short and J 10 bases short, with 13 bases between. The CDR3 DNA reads TGTGCCAGCAGCTTCGGCTCCCTCGGCGAGCAGTTCTTC. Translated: CASSFGSLGEQFF.

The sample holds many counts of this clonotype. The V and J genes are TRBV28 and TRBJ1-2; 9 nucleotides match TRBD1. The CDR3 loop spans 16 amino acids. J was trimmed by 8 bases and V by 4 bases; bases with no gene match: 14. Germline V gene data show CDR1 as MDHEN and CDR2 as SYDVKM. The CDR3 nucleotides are TGTGCCAGCAGTTCGCCCCCGGGACAGGGCATCCGAGGCTACACCTTC. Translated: CASSSPPGQGIRGYTF.

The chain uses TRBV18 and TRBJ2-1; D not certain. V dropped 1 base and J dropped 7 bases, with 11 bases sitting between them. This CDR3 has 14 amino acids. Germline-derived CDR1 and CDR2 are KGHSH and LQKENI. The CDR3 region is CASSPQISSNEQFF. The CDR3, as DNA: TGTGCCAGCTCACCACAAATCTCCTCTAATGAGCAGTTCTTC.

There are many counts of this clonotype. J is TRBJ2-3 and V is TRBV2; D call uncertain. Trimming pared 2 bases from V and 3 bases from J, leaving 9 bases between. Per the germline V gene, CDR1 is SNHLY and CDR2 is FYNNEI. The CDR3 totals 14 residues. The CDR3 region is CASSELVKTDTQYF. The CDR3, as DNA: TGTGCCAGCAGTGAACTAGTAAAGACAGATACGCAGTATTTT. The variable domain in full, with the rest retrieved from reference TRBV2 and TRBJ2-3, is EPEVTQTPSHQVTQMGQEVILRCVPISNHLYFYWYRQILGQKVEFLVSFYNNEISEKSEIFDDQFSVERPDGSNFTLKIRSTKLEDSAMYFCASSELVKTDTQYFGPGTRLTVL.

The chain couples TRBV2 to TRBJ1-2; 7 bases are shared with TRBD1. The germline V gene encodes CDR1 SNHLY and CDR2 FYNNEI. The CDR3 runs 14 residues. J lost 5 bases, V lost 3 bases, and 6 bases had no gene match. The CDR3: CASSEWKGAYGYTF. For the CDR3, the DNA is TGTGCCAGCAGTGAGTGGAAGGGGGCGTATGGCTACACCTTC.

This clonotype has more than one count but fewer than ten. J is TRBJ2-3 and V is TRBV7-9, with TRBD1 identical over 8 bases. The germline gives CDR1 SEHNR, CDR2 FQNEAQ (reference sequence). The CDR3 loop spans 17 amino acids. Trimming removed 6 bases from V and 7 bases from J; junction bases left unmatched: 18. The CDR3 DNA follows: TGTGCCAGCAGGTCTCCAGGGGGCTCCCTCCTCGACAATACGCAGTATTTT. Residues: CASRSPGGSLLDNTQYF.

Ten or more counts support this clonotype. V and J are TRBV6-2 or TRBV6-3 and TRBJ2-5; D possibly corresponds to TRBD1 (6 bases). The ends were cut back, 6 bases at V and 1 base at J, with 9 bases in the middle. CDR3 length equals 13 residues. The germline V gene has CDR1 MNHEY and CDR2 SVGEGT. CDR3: CASSWDTQETQYF. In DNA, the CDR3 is TGTGCCAGCAGCTGGGACACCCAAGAGACCCAGTACTTC.

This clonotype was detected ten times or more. CDR3 DNA sequence: TGCAGTACCACCGAGGGAGTGTCCTCCTACGAGCAGTACTTC. Protein product: CSTTEGVSSYEQYF. The chain uses TRBV20-1 and TRBJ2-7; TRBD2 is a possible D gene (5 bases). The length of the CDR3 is 14 residues. Germline lookup yields CDR1 DFQATT and CDR2 SNEGSKA (reference sequence). With 8 bases removed from V and 0 bases from J, the gap between germline ends came to 17 bases.

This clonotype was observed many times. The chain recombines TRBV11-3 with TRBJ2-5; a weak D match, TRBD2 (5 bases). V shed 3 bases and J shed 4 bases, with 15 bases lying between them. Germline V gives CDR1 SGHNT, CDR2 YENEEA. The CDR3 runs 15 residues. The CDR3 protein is CASSLGGPWVETQYF. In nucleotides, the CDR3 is TGTGCCAGCAGCTTGGGCGGGCCCTGGGTAGAGACCCAGTACTTC.

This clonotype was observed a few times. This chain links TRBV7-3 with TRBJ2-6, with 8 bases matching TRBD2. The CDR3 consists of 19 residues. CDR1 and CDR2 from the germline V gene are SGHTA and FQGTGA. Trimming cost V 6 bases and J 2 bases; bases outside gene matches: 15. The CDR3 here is CASSFTWGSGKPGANVLTF. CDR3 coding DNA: TGTGCCAGCAGTTTCACATGGGGTAGCGGGAAACCTGGGGCCAACGTCCTGACTTTC. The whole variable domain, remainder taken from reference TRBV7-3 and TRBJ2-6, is GAGVSQTPSNKVTEKGKYVELRCDPISGHTALYWYRQSLGQGPEFLIYFQGTGAADDSGLPNDRFFAVRPEGSVSTLKIQRTERGDSAVYLCASSFTWGSGKPGANVLTFGAGSRLTVL.

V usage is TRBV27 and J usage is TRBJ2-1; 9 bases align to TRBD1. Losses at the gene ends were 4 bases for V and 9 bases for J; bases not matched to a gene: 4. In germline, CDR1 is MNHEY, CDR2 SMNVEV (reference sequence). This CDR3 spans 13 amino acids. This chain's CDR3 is CASSWGQGFEQFF. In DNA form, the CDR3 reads TGTGCCAGCAGTTGGGGACAGGGCTTTGAGCAGTTCTTC.

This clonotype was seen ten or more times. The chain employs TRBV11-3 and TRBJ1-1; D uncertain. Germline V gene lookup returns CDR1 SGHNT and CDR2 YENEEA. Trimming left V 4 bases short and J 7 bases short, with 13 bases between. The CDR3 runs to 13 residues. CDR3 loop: CASSSGLRGEAFF. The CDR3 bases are TGTGCCAGCAGCTCCGGACTCCGGGGTGAAGCTTTCTTT.

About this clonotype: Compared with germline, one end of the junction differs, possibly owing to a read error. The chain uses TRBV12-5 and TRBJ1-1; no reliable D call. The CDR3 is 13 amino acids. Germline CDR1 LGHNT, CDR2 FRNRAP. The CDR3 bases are TGTGCTGGTGGCCTGGAAGATAGGACTGAAGCTTTCTTT. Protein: CAGGLEDRTEAFF.

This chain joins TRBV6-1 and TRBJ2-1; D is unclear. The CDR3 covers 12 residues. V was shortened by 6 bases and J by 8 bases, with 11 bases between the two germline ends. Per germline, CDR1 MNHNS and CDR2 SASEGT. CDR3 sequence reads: CASSHTRDEQFF. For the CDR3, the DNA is TGTGCCAGCAGCCATACTCGGGATGAGCAGTTCTTC.

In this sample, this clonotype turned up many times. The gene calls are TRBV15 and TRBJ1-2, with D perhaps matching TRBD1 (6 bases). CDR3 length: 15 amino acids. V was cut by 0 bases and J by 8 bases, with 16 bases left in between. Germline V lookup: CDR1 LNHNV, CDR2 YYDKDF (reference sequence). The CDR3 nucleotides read TGTGCCACCAGCAGAGACGCCTCGGGGGGCAGGGGCTACACCTTC. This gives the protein CATSRDASGGRGYTF.

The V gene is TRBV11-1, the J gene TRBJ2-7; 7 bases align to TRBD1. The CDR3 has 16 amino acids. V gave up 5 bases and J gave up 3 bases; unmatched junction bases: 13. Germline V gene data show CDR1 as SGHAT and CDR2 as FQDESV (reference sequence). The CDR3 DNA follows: TGTGCCAGCAGCATACGGACAGGAGCGTTAGACTACGAGCAGTACTTC. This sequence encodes CASSIRTGALDYEQYF.

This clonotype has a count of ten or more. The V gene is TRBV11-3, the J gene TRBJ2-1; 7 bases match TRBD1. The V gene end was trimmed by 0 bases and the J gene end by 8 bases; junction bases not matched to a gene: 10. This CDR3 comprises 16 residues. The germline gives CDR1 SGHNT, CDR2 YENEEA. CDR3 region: CASSLDWGTDEDEQFF. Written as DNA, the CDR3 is TGTGCCAGCAGCTTAGATTGGGGGACAGATGAAGATGAGCAGTTCTTC.

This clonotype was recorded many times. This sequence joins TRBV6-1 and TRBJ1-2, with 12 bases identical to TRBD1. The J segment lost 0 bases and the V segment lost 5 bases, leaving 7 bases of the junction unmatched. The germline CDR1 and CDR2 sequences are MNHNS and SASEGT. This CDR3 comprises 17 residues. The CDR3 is CASSPGDRGHPNYGYTF. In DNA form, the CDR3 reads TGTGCCAGCAGTCCGGGGGACAGGGGGCACCCTAACTATGGCTACACCTTC.

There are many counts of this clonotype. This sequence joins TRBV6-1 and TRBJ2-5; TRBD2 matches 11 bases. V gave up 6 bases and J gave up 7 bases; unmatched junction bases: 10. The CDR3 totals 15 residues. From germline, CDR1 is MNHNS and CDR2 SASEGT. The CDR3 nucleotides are TGTGCCAGCAGGGCTACTAGCGGGAGTCCTGTGACCCAGTACTTC. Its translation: CASRATSGSPVTQYF.

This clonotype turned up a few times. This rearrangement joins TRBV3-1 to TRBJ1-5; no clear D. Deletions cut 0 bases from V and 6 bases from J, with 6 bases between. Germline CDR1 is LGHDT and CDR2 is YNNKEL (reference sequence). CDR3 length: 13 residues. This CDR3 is CASSQDRSQPQHF. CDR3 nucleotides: TGTGCCAGCAGCCAAGATCGGAGTCAGCCCCAGCATTTT.